Listed here are 32 T cell receptor beta chains from one sample, sequenced in a study of T cell clones after liver transplantation. Using immunoSEQ multiplex PCR, the repertoire was profiled, and TCRdb retains in-frame clones only, with some absent. The data contain around 35,000 clones, 90% to 95% of them singletons. The sample in question was CD8+ T cells from blood, obtained 12 months after liver transplant. The receptors originated from a human patient who received a liver transplant. Some T cells may be the graft donor's.

The chain recombines TRBV5-6 with TRBJ1-5, with D uncertain. Germline CDR1 SGHDT, CDR2 YYEEEE. V lost 4 bases to trimming and J lost 6 bases, with 5 bases between them. The CDR3 is 11 residues long. This chain's CDR3 is CASSKTQPQHF. For the CDR3, the DNA is TGTGCCAGCAGCAAAACTCAGCCCCAGCATTTT.

V gene TRBV9 combines with J gene TRBJ2-2; D gene unclear. The CDR3 length is 14 residues. Per germline, CDR1 SGDLS and CDR2 YYNGEE. V was pared by 3 bases and J by 3 bases, with 9 bases between. DNA of the CDR3: TGTGCCAGCAGCGGTACCTCGGACACCGGGGAGCTGTTTTTT. It yields the protein CASSGTSDTGELFF.

The genes are TRBV5-4 and TRBJ2-7, with D tentatively TRBD2 (5 bases). There are 15 residues in the CDR3. Germline CDR1 SGHNT, CDR2 YYREEE (reference sequence). The V gene lost 0 bases and the J gene lost 4 bases, with 14 bases spanning the gap. The CDR3 is CASSLDEGLIYEQYF. In nucleotides, the CDR3 is TGTGCCAGCAGCTTGGATGAAGGACTGATATACGAGCAGTACTTC.

This clone was observed a single time. The DNA of the CDR3 is TGTGCCAGCTCACCCCCCCAGGGCTACGAGCAGTACTTC. It codes for CASSPPQGYEQYF. The chain has TRBV18 and TRBJ2-5; TRBD1 might be the D (5 bases). The J call may be faulty, since TRBJ2-7 better matches the DNA end. The CDR3 is 13 residues long. Germline CDR1 and CDR2: KGHSH and LQKENI.

The chain couples TRBV7-3 to TRBJ2-3, with TRBD2 matching over 9 bases. With V trimmed by 0 bases and J by 5 bases, 6 bases remained unmatched. The CDR3 spans 16 residues. CDR1 is SGHTA and CDR2 is FQGTGA in the germline V gene. The CDR3 bases are TGTGCCAGCAGCTTAACCCATAGCGGGAGCTTAGATACGCAGTATTTT. It is translated as CASSLTHSGSLDTQYF.

V gene TRBV27 combines with J gene TRBJ2-3, with 16 bases matching TRBD2. V was clipped by 5 bases and J by 2 bases; unmatched bases: 10. There are 19 residues in the CDR3. In germline, CDR1 is MNHEY, CDR2 SMNVEV (reference sequence). CDR3 region: CASSRIGTSGRGNTDTQYF. The CDR3 DNA sequence: TGTGCCAGCAGTAGAATCGGGACTAGCGGGAGGGGGAACACAGATACGCAGTATTTT.

The chain employs TRBV5-8 and TRBJ1-5, with D hard to call. V lost 9 bases and J lost 4, with 11 bases in between. This CDR3 is 12 amino acids long. The germline V gene encodes CDR1 SGHTS and CDR2 YDEGEE. CDR3 sequence reads: CAKPRENQPQHF. CDR3 coding DNA: TGTGCCAAGCCGCGCGAGAATCAGCCCCAGCATTTT.

This chain connects TRBV4-1 to TRBJ2-3; tentative D call: TRBD2 (5 bases). The CDR3 length is 14 residues. Germline CDR1 MGHRA, CDR2 YSYEKL. Deletions cut 1 base from V and 4 bases from J, with 9 bases between. CDR3 DNA: TGCGCCAGCAGCCAAGGTATTAGCGCAGATACGCAGTATTTT. As protein: CASSQGISADTQYF.

This chain connects TRBV5-4 to TRBJ1-1, with a possible D match to TRBD1 (5 bases). Germline V lookup: CDR1 SGHNT, CDR2 YYREEE (reference sequence). The CDR3 is 15 residues long. Trimming left V 1 base short and J 1 base short, with 11 bases between. The DNA of the CDR3 is TGTGCCAGCAGCTTGTCAGGGAGATGGAACACTGAAGCTTTCTTT. The encoded protein is CASSLSGRWNTEAFF.

The chain combines TRBV5-4 with TRBJ2-1, with 7 bases lining up with TRBD1. Losses at the gene ends were 2 bases for V and 7 bases for J; bases not matched to a gene: 15. Germline V gene data show CDR1 as SGHNT and CDR2 as YYREEE (reference sequence). The CDR3 runs to 17 residues. The CDR3 protein is CASSFHRGQDRSNEQFF. The CDR3 nucleotides read TGTGCCAGCAGCTTCCACCGCGGACAGGATAGGTCTAATGAGCAGTTCTTC.

The chain carries TRBV7-9 and TRBJ2-7; 8 bases match TRBD1. V lost 3 bases and J lost 2; bases outside the gene matches: 9. There are 16 residues in the CDR3. The V gene's germline CDR1 is SEHNR and CDR2 FQNEAQ (reference sequence). The CDR3 DNA reads as TGTGCCAGCAGCTTCATCGCCCGGGACAGGACCTACGAGCAGTACTTC. Translation gives CASSFIARDRTYEQYF.

The rearrangement links TRBV11-2 to TRBJ2-7, with D possibly TRBD1 on 6 matching bases. CDR1 SGHAT and CDR2 FQNNGV come from the germline V gene. Trimming removed 4 bases from V and 3 bases from J, with 7 bases in between. The CDR3 loop spans 12 amino acids. The CDR3 nucleotides are TGTGCCAGCAGCTGGGACAACTACGAGCAGTACTTC. It translates to CASSWDNYEQYF.

This clone was found a few times. This chain links TRBV5-6 with TRBJ2-1; 8 positions match TRBD1. CDR3 length equals 14 residues. Losses at the gene ends were 4 bases for V and 13 bases for J; bases not matched to a gene: 13. The germline CDR1 and CDR2 sequences are SGHDT and YYEEEE. The CDR3 sequence is CASSPETDRGPQFF. Here the CDR3 DNA reads TGTGCCAGCAGCCCAGAAACAGACAGGGGACCACAGTTCTTC.

Sample share makes this clone medium-sized. The chain combines TRBV7-7 with TRBJ1-5; 8 bases are shared with TRBD1. Germline CDR1 and CDR2: SSHAT and FNYEAQ (reference sequence). This CDR3 comprises 17 residues. V lost 4 bases, J lost 1 base, and 9 bases stayed unmatched. The CDR3 sequence is CASSSTDREESNQPQHF. The CDR3 nucleotides read TGTGCCAGCAGCTCCACGGACAGGGAAGAGAGCAATCAGCCCCAGCATTTT. Full variable domain (missing parts from reference TRBV7-7 and TRBJ1-5): GAGVSQSPRYKVTKRGQDVTLRCDPISSHATLYWYQQALGQGPEFLTYFNYEAQPDKSGLPSDRFSAERPEGSISTLTIQRTEQRDSAMYRCASSSTDREESNQPQHFGDGTRLSIL.

The chain carries TRBV7-9 and TRBJ1-1; the D is unclear. Trimming shortened V by 5 bases and J by 6 bases, and 25 bases separated the two germline ends. Germline V gives CDR1 SEHNR, CDR2 FQNEAQ (reference sequence). The CDR3 is made up of 17 amino acids. CDR3 protein: CASSIQNRINHPPEAFF. Here the CDR3 DNA reads TGTGCCAGCAGCATCCAGAACAGAATAAACCATCCGCCTGAAGCTTTCTTT. Looking up the rest from reference TRBV7-9 and TRBJ1-1 gives the full variable domain: DTGVSQNPRHKITKRGQNVTFRCDPISEHNRLYWYRQTLGQGPEFLTYFQNEAQLEKSRLLSDRFSAERPKGSFSTLEIQRTEQGDSAMYLCASSIQNRINHPPEAFFGQGTRLTVV.

The chain carries TRBV28 and TRBJ2-3; either TRBD1 or TRBD2 may fit D (6 bases each). The CDR3 is 15 amino acids. V shed 8 bases and J shed 0 bases, with 15 bases lying between them. CDR1 and CDR2 from the germline V gene are MDHEN and SYDVKM. The CDR3, as DNA: TGTGCCAGCGGTAACGGGGGCCCCAGCACAGATACGCAGTATTTT. Amino acids: CASGNGGPSTDTQYF.

This clone was counted once. The V and J genes are TRBV7-6 and TRBJ1-2; weak D call: TRBD1 (5 bases). V was shortened by 5 bases and J by 0 bases, with 13 bases between the two germline ends. This CDR3 spans 15 amino acids. Germline V gene sequence: CDR1 SGHVS, CDR2 FNYEAQ. The CDR3 is CASSPWGGSNYGYTF. CDR3 nucleotides: TGTGCCAGCAGCCCCTGGGGGGGGTCTAACTATGGCTACACCTTC.

The chain links TRBV25-1 to TRBJ2-3; D not certain. This CDR3 has 13 residues. V was cut by 2 bases and J by 2 bases, with 5 bases left in between. Per the germline V gene, CDR1 is MGHDK and CDR2 is SYGVNS. The CDR3 DNA is TGTGCCAGCAGTGAACCCAACACAGATACGCAGTATTTT. Its translation is CASSEPNTDTQYF.

The gene calls are TRBV9 and TRBJ2-1, with 7 nucleotides matching TRBD2. The germline gives CDR1 SGDLS, CDR2 YYNGEE. J was trimmed by 2 bases and V by 3 bases; bases with no gene match: 20. The CDR3 is 20 amino acids. For the CDR3, the DNA is TGTGCCAGCAGCGACCCACAGGAGCCTCTGGCGGGAGACCCCTACAATGAGCAGTTCTTC. This translates into CASSDPQEPLAGDPYNEQFF. The full variable domain, completed using reference TRBV9 and TRBJ2-1, is DSGVTQTPKHLITATGQRVTLRCSPRSGDLSVYWYQQSLDQGLQFLIQYYNGEERAKGNILERFSAQQFPDLHSELNLSSLELGDSALYFCASSDPQEPLAGDPYNEQFFGPGTRLTVL.

This rearrangement joins TRBV27 to TRBJ2-7; 10 nucleotides align to TRBD1. This CDR3 contains 15 residues. The J segment lost 0 bases and the V segment lost 7 bases, leaving 6 bases of the junction unmatched. The germline V gene has CDR1 MNHEY and CDR2 SMNVEV (reference sequence). The CDR3 here is CASTSGTGDSYEQYF. In DNA form, the CDR3 reads TGTGCCAGCACCTCCGGGACAGGGGACTCCTACGAGCAGTACTTC.

V and J are TRBV15 and TRBJ2-7; D not certain. The CDR3 length is 13 residues. The V gene's germline CDR1 is LNHNV and CDR2 YYDKDF (reference sequence). Trimming removed 0 bases at V and 1 base at J, with 4 bases between. The CDR3 reads CATSRDHSYEQYF. CDR3 nucleotides: TGTGCCACCAGCAGAGATCATTCCTACGAGCAGTACTTC. Full variable domain (missing parts from reference TRBV15 and TRBJ2-7): DAMVIQNPRYQVTQFGKPVTLSCSQTLNHNVMYWYQQKSSQAPKLLFHYYDKDFNNEADTPDNFQSRRPNTSFCFLDIRSPGLGDTAMYLCATSRDHSYEQYFGPGTRLTVT.

V gene TRBV13 combines with J gene TRBJ1-5; 7 bases match TRBD1. The CDR3 contains 12 residues. V was clipped by 5 bases and J by 11 bases; unmatched bases: 6. Germline assignment: CDR1 PRHDT and CDR2 FYEKMQ (reference sequence). CDR3 amino acids: CASSVTGDAQHF. The CDR3 DNA reads as TGTGCCAGCAGCGTCACAGGGGATGCCCAGCATTTT.

J is TRBJ2-2 and V is TRBV27; D might be TRBD1 (7 bases). V was shortened by 3 bases and J by 6 bases, with 17 bases between the two germline ends. The CDR3 is 16 amino acids. Germline CDR1 and CDR2: MNHEY and SMNVEV (reference sequence). This chain's CDR3 is CASSFGQGEDPGELFF. Written as DNA, the CDR3 is TGTGCCAGCAGTTTTGGGCAGGGGGAGGATCCCGGGGAGCTGTTTTTT.

This rearrangement joins TRBV27 to TRBJ2-7; the D is unclear. V was pared by 7 bases and J by 0 bases, with 10 bases between. CDR1 and CDR2 from the germline V gene are MNHEY and SMNVEV (reference sequence). CDR3 length: 13 residues. CDR3 bases: TGTGCCAGCACCCTGGCGGCCTCCTACGAGCAGTACTTC. This codes for CASTLAASYEQYF.

The V and J genes are TRBV27 and TRBJ2-3; the D gene is possibly TRBD1 (5 bases). CDR1 is MNHEY, CDR2 SMNVEV, per germline (reference sequence). The germline V and J ends were trimmed by 2 bases and 1 base, with 10 bases remaining between them. This CDR3 spans 15 amino acids. The CDR3 DNA is TGTGCCAGCAGTTTAGTCCAAGGGGGCACAGATACGCAGTATTTT. Encoded protein: CASSLVQGGTDTQYF.

The genes are TRBV6-6 and TRBJ1-3, with D possibly matching TRBD1 (5 bases). Trimming removed 2 bases at V and 2 bases at J, with 7 bases between. CDR3 size: 14 residues. Germline V gene data show CDR1 as MNHNY and CDR2 as SVGAGI (reference sequence). CDR3 nucleotides: TGTGCCAGCAGTTACGGGGGAGCTGGAAACACCATATATTTT. Translation gives CASSYGGAGNTIYF.

This clone was picked up a small number of times. The genes are TRBV19 and TRBJ1-1; no clear D gene. CDR1 is LNHDA and CDR2 is SQIVND in the germline V gene (reference sequence). The V gene lost 3 bases and the J gene lost 1 base, with 9 bases spanning the gap. The CDR3 has 14 residues. CDR3 DNA sequence: TGTGCCAGTAGTATCTCGTGGGGGAACACTGAAGCTTTCTTT. It encodes CASSISWGNTEAFF.

This sequence joins TRBV13 and TRBJ2-3, with D possibly TRBD2 on 6 matching bases. Germline assignment: CDR1 PRHDT and CDR2 FYEKMQ (reference sequence). Trimming stripped 5 bases from V and 6 bases from J, with 15 bases between. The CDR3 is 14 residues long. The CDR3 DNA reads TGTGCCAGCAGCCAAGACCTTGGGACTGATACGCAGTATTTT. As protein: CASSQDLGTDTQYF. Using reference TRBV13 and TRBJ2-3 for the parts outside the CDR3, the full variable domain is AAGVIQSPRHLIKEKRETATLKCYPIPRHDTVYWYQQGPGQDPQFLISFYEKMQSDKGSIPDRFSAQQFSDYHSELNMSSLELGDSALYFCASSQDLGTDTQYFGPGTRLTVL.

With respect to this clone: This specimen includes other DNA sequences encoding the same CDR3. The V gene is TRBV27, the J gene TRBJ2-7, with TRBD1 matching over 11 bases. The CDR3 spans 14 residues. CDR1 MNHEY and CDR2 SMNVEV come from the germline V gene (reference sequence). V shed 5 bases and J 4 bases; nucleotides not matched to a gene: 4. This CDR3 is CASSPGQGGYEQYF. Written as DNA, the CDR3 is TGTGCCAGCAGTCCGGGACAGGGGGGATACGAGCAGTACTTC.

The chain uses TRBV11-3 and TRBJ2-1; 13 nucleotides line up with TRBD2. The CDR3 loop spans 15 amino acids. CDR1 is SGHNT and CDR2 is YENEEA in the germline V gene. The junction had 3 bases not matched to a gene; V was cut back by 1 base and J by 9 bases. CDR3 sequence: CASSLGRLAGGEQFF. The CDR3, as DNA: TGTGCCAGCAGCTTAGGTCGACTAGCGGGAGGTGAGCAGTTCTTC.

The chain joins TRBV6-6 to TRBJ2-7; a possible D gene is TRBD2 (5 bases). CDR3 size: 12 residues. CDR1 is MNHNY, CDR2 SVGAGI, per germline (reference sequence). Trimming removed 6 bases at V and 4 bases at J, with 10 bases between. The CDR3 nucleotides are TGTGCCAGCAGCTGGACTTGGTACGAGCAGTACTTC. This gives the protein CASSWTWYEQYF.

The V call is TRBV25-1, the J call TRBJ1-1; 7 bases line up with TRBD1. Trimming cost V 6 bases and J 6 bases; bases outside gene matches: 7. Germline CDR1 is MGHDK and CDR2 is SYGVNS. This CDR3 region has 13 residues. DNA for the CDR3: TGTGCCAGCAGCAGGGGGGGTTATGCTGAAGCTTTCTTT. It codes for CASSRGGYAEAFF.